This T cell receptor beta chain was captured in a study of T cells in Graves' hyperthyroidism and ophthalmopathy. Study details: Initial diagnosis, before any treatment, was when peripheral blood was collected.

This clonotype was observed many times. What it recognizes is unknown. Regions amplified from RNA transcripts were the TCR beta CDR3 regions. The TCR CDR3 first-round RT-PCR relied on the HTBI primer set. In TCRdb, the multiplex PCR reads were re-called with MiXCR into one record per CDR3 protein. The sample carries about 640,000 distinct CDR3 sequences, less than 25% recorded once. Study results and caveats: Appearing also in blood were most of the thyroid clonotypes expanded above 0.001.

CDR3 size: 15 residues. Trimming took 0 bases from V and 4 from J, leaving 13 bases between them. Per the germline V gene, CDR1 is SGHRS and CDR2 is YFSETQ. Not enrolled were patients with uncontrolled infection, other autoimmune disease, pregnancy or lactation. The PBMCs studied were ones that came from roughly 9.1 ml fresh peripheral blood. Sequenced input: blood. The receptor comes from a man aged 30 to 39 with Graves' ophthalmopathy. V gene TRBV5-1 combines with J gene TRBJ1-2; D possibly corresponds to TRBD1 (6 bases). CDR3 sequence (DNA): TGCGCCAGCAGCTTGGCAGGGGACGGGATCTATGGCTACACCTTC. Its protein product is CASSLAGDGIYGYTF.